This TCR beta chain was sequenced during a study of blood T cells in healthy people across ages. The wider study: About one barcoded beta molecule per two T cells came from capture by template switching.

A sample-barcoded 5' primer and a J-beta primer mix were used in a second PCR of about 6 to 12 cycles. Sequencing yielded, for each sample, at least 3 million paired-end reads carrying CDR3. TCRdb re-analysed the 5' RACE reads in MiXCR, keeping a single row per CDR3 protein. The table includes roughly 500,000 distinct CDR3 sequences, about 26% detected once. V shed 0 bases and J shed 5 bases, with 11 bases lying between them. Per germline, CDR1 SGHRS and CDR2 YFSETQ. The CDR3 is made up of 15 amino acids. This clonotype was seen only a few times. The rearrangement links TRBV5-1 to TRBJ2-2; D is unresolved. This TCR derives from a woman aged 70-85 years in good health. Specimen: blood. The CDR3 bases are TGCGCCAGCAGCTTGGACAGCCCATGGACCGGGGAGCTGTTTTTT. It is translated as CASSLDSPWTGELFF.